This T cell receptor beta chain was captured in a study of blood T cell repertoires in COVID-19. There are 14 residues in the CDR3. Germline values: CDR1 SEHNR, CDR2 FQNEAQ (reference sequence). Trimming left V 2 bases short and J 2 bases short, with 9 bases between. Generated by immunoSEQ multiplex PCR, the TCRdb table keeps only in-frame clones and is missing some. The data show around 200,000 clones, 70% to 90% seen once. Sequencing input: PBMCs or T cells enriched from blood (not recorded which). The receptor was derived from a woman aged 18 to 35 who had recovered from COVID-19. The chain recombines TRBV7-9 with TRBJ1-1; possibly TRBD1 for D (5 bases). CDR3 region: CASSLQGHNTEAFF. The CDR3 nucleotides read TGTGCCAGCAGCTTACAGGGCCACAACACTGAAGCTTTCTTT.